Shown below are 24 T cell receptor beta chains from a single sample sequenced in a study of shared clonotypes between healthy human individuals. CD45RO-negative, CCR7-selected cells formed the naive CD8 fraction, which excluded terminally differentiated effector memory CD45RA+ cells. Sequencing used immunoSEQ multiplex PCR; TCRdb keeps in-frame clones, though not all of them. Counted here are about 2 million clones, roughly 95% occurring once; the ten biggest clones make up roughly 1.2%. The specimen sequenced was naive CD8+ T cells sorted from blood. The receptor source for this set is a man aged 18-30 years in good health.

The gene calls are TRBV27 and TRBJ1-2; D ambiguous. CDR1 and CDR2 from the germline V gene are MNHEY and SMNVEV (reference sequence). Trimming removed 3 bases from V and 4 bases from J, with 9 bases in between. The length of the CDR3 is 13 residues. CDR3 region: CASSFGELYGYTF. The CDR3 DNA sequence: TGTGCCAGCAGTTTCGGAGAACTCTATGGCTACACCTTC.

The genes are TRBV7-9 and TRBJ2-1; D perhaps matches TRBD1 (6 bases). The CDR3 has 15 residues. V lost 5 bases, J lost 7 bases, and 18 bases lay in between. Germline V gene lookup returns CDR1 SEHNR and CDR2 FQNEAQ (reference sequence). The DNA of the CDR3 is TGTGCCAGCAGCCGAGACAGGATAGCTACAAATGAGCAGTTCTTC. Protein product: CASSRDRIATNEQFF.

V gene TRBV19 combines with J gene TRBJ2-1; tentative D call: TRBD2 (5 bases). CDR3 length: 15 residues. V lost 7 bases to trimming and J lost 6 bases, with 19 bases between them. In germline, CDR1 is LNHDA, CDR2 SQIVND (reference sequence). CDR3 DNA: TGTGCCAGTACCCCTGTTCGAGGGAGTGGCAATGAGCAGTTCTTC. Amino acids: CASTPVRGSGNEQFF.

The chain recombines TRBV5-4 with TRBJ2-1; TRBD2 might be the D (6 bases). The CDR3 has 11 amino acids. Germline V gene sequence: CDR1 SGHNT, CDR2 YYREEE (reference sequence). The CDR3 region has the DNA TGTGTGGGCGGGGTGGGCAATGAGCAGTTCTTC. Its translation: CVGGVGNEQFF.

This chain joins TRBV6-6 and TRBJ2-3; the D gene is possibly TRBD1 (6 bases). V lost 8 bases, J lost 0 bases, and 12 bases lay in between. The CDR3 loop spans 14 amino acids. Germline V gives CDR1 MNHNY, CDR2 SVGAGI (reference sequence). For the CDR3, the DNA is TGTGCCAGCGAACACAGGGCTAGCACAGATACGCAGTATTTT. Protein sequence: CASEHRASTDTQYF.

This chain connects TRBV29-1 to TRBJ1-2; 9 bases match TRBD1. J gave up 3 bases and V 4 bases, and 15 bases lay outside the gene matches. The CDR3 is 17 residues long. The germline CDR1 and CDR2 sequences are SQVTM and ANQGSEA. This CDR3 reads CSVVSIGTGTPHYGYTF. For the CDR3, the DNA is TGCAGCGTTGTTAGTATCGGGACAGGGACCCCCCACTATGGCTACACCTTC.

The V call is TRBV27, the J call TRBJ2-1; D is uncertain. CDR3 length: 16 residues. V dropped 0 bases and J dropped 6 bases, with 15 bases sitting between them. CDR1 MNHEY and CDR2 SMNVEV come from the germline V gene (reference sequence). The CDR3 region is CASSLSPAALGNEQFF. CDR3 nucleotides: TGTGCCAGCAGTTTATCTCCAGCTGCTCTAGGCAATGAGCAGTTCTTC.

This chain connects TRBV30 to TRBJ2-2; 13 bases agree with TRBD2. The CDR3 is 15 residues long. J gave up 4 bases and V 8 bases, and 7 bases lay outside the gene matches. The germline V gene encodes CDR1 GTSNPN and CDR2 SVGIG (reference sequence). The CDR3 DNA follows: TGTGCCAGTGGACTAGCGGGAGCTGTCACCGGGGAGCTGTTTTTT. It codes for CASGLAGAVTGELFF.

The V and J genes are TRBV10-2 and TRBJ2-3; 8 nucleotides match TRBD2. V was clipped by 3 bases and J by 1 base; unmatched bases: 6. This CDR3 has 16 residues. Germline assignment: CDR1 WSHSY and CDR2 SAAADI. The CDR3 sequence is CASSESAGGRTDTQYF. As DNA, the CDR3 is TGCGCCAGCAGTGAATCGGCGGGGGGCCGCACAGATACGCAGTATTTT.

In regard to this clone: The sample carries other DNA sequences with the same CDR3. This chain links TRBV7-9 with TRBJ2-7, with 10 bases lining up with TRBD2. Trimming cost V 1 base and J 6 bases; bases outside gene matches: 3. CDR1 is SEHNR and CDR2 is FQNEAQ in the germline V gene (reference sequence). CDR3 length: 14 residues. The CDR3 is CASSLGTSGSEQYF. The CDR3 DNA follows: TGTGCCAGCAGCTTAGGGACTAGCGGCTCCGAGCAGTACTTC.

The CDR3 loop is CASSLQAKGDEQFF. The CDR3 coding sequence is TGTGCCAGCAGTTTACAGGCAAAGGGCGATGAGCAGTTCTTC. J is TRBJ2-1 and V is TRBV27, with D uncertain. Trimming removed 2 bases at V and 8 bases at J, with 13 bases between. The V gene's germline CDR1 is MNHEY and CDR2 SMNVEV (reference sequence). The CDR3 runs to 14 residues.

The rearrangement joins TRBV2 to TRBJ2-7; D is uncertain. V was clipped by 6 bases and J by 3 bases, with 18 bases between them. CDR1 is SNHLY, CDR2 FYNNEI, per germline. The CDR3 loop spans 15 amino acids. The CDR3 region has the DNA TGTGCCAGCAGGCTCGAACCCGCCCCAAGCTACGAGCAGTACTTC. Translating it yields CASRLEPAPSYEQYF.

This rearrangement joins TRBV6-1 to TRBJ1-1; 11 bases map to TRBD1. There are 14 residues in the CDR3. Germline V gives CDR1 MNHNS, CDR2 SASEGT. With 10 bases clipped from V and 3 bases from J, the junction kept 7 bases outside the gene matches. The CDR3 region has the DNA TGTGCCATCACGGACAGGGGGCGTTACACTGAAGCTTTCTTT. As protein: CAITDRGRYTEAFF.

The rearrangement uses TRBV6-5 and TRBJ2-2; either TRBD1 or TRBD2 may supply D (5 bases each). Between the trimmed V and J ends, which lost 0 bases and 8 bases, there was a span of 13 bases. The germline gives CDR1 MNHEY, CDR2 SVGAGI. The CDR3 has 15 amino acids. This CDR3 is CASSYSGESPGELFF. DNA of the CDR3: TGTGCCAGCAGTTACTCGGGGGAGTCGCCGGGGGAGCTGTTTTTT.

The CDR3 is CASSQDIIGYEQYF. CDR3 nucleotide sequence: TGCGCCAGCAGCCAAGATATAATAGGCTACGAGCAGTACTTC. The chain has TRBV4-3 and TRBJ2-7, with D unclear. CDR1 is LGHNA and CDR2 is YSLEER in the germline V gene. The V end lost 0 bases, the J end lost 3 bases, and 9 bases lay between the germline ends. The CDR3 has 14 amino acids.

The chain couples TRBV23-1 to TRBJ1-1; D remains unclear. TRBV23-1 is placed among ORFs of uncertain function. This CDR3 spans 16 amino acids. Trimming took 1 base from V and 3 from J, leaving 15 bases between them. The CDR3 DNA sequence: TGCGCCAGCAGTCAATGGAGCCCTCTGGAGTACACTGAAGCTTTCTTT. Amino acid sequence: CASSQWSPLEYTEAFF.

V usage is TRBV11-2 and J usage is TRBJ2-3, with D possibly matching TRBD1 (6 bases). The CDR3 length is 15 residues. Germline V gene lookup returns CDR1 SGHAT and CDR2 FQNNGV. V was shortened by 3 bases and J by 3 bases, with 13 bases between the two germline ends. Here the CDR3 reads CASSLGTIPTDTQYF. The CDR3 DNA reads as TGTGCCAGCAGCTTGGGGACAATACCTACAGATACGCAGTATTTT.

The rearrangement uses TRBV2 and TRBJ2-5; the match to TRBD1 covers 8 bases. Germline CDR1 reads SNHLY; CDR2 reads FYNNEI. This CDR3 comprises 13 residues. With 8 bases clipped from V and 5 bases from J, the junction kept 7 bases outside the gene matches. The CDR3 spells CASRTGNRETQYF. The CDR3 DNA is TGTGCCAGCCGGACAGGGAATCGGGAGACCCAGTACTTC.

CDR3 DNA: TGTGCCAGCAGCCCCACTCAGGGTCAGACGCAGTATTTT. Residues: CASSPTQGQTQYF. The genes are TRBV5-8 and TRBJ2-3; a possible D gene is TRBD1 (5 bases). The germline CDR1 and CDR2 sequences are SGHTS and YDEGEE. Between the trimmed V and J ends, which lost 4 bases and 9 bases, there was a span of 15 bases. The CDR3 contains 13 residues.

The V and J genes are TRBV5-6 and TRBJ1-6; TRBD1 aligns across 7 bases. CDR1 and CDR2 (germline): SGHDT, YYEEEE. This CDR3 comprises 16 residues. The trim removed 4 bases at V and 4 bases at J, leaving 8 bases unmatched. The CDR3 DNA sequence: TGTGCCAGCAGCCTCGGGACAGACCCTTATAATTCACCCCTCCACTTT. Its translation is CASSLGTDPYNSPLHF.

The chain uses TRBV11-2 and TRBJ2-1; D unclear. Deletions cut 2 bases from V and 5 bases from J, with 7 bases between. Germline CDR1 SGHAT, CDR2 FQNNGV. The CDR3 contains 13 residues. The CDR3 sequence is CASSLLEDNEQFF. DNA for the CDR3: TGTGCCAGCAGCTTACTTGAAGACAATGAGCAGTTCTTC.

The chain recombines TRBV2 with TRBJ2-3; no reliable D call. Per germline, CDR1 SNHLY and CDR2 FYNNEI. V lost 6 bases to trimming and J lost 3 bases, with 10 bases between them. This CDR3 has 13 residues. DNA of the CDR3: TGTGCCAGCAGAGATTACCAAACAGATACGCAGTATTTT. It is translated as CASRDYQTDTQYF.

The chain combines TRBV13 with TRBJ2-1, with 8 bases identical to TRBD2. CDR3 length: 15 residues. V gave up 5 bases and J gave up 6 bases; unmatched junction bases: 9. Germline CDR1 is PRHDT and CDR2 is FYEKMQ (reference sequence). The CDR3 coding sequence is TGTGCCAGCAGCCCAGGCCCAGGGACTAGCAATGAGCAGTTCTTC. This translates into CASSPGPGTSNEQFF.

This chain joins TRBV9 and TRBJ2-7, with D tentatively TRBD2 (6 bases). The ends were cut back, 0 bases at V and 4 bases at J, with 11 bases in the middle. Germline loops: CDR1 SGDLS, CDR2 YYNGEE. This CDR3 comprises 14 residues. The CDR3 bases are TGTGCCAGCAGCGTAGGTCGGGAGAAGTACGAGCAGTACTTC. Translated, it gives CASSVGREKYEQYF.